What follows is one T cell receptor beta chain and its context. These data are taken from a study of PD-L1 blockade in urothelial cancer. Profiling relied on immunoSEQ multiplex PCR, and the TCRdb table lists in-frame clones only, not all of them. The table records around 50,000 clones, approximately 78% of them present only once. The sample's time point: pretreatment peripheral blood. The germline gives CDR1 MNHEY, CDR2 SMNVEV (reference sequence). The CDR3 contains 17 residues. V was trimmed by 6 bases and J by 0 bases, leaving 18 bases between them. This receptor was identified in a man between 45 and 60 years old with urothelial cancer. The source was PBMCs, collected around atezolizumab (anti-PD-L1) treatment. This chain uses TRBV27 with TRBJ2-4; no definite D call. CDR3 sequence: CASSSDISTLAKNIQYF. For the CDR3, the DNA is TGTGCCAGCAGCTCCGACATCTCGACACTAGCCAAAAACATTCAGTACTTC.